One sample yielded the 4 T cell receptor beta chains listed below, sequenced in a study of patients and donors after allogeneic stem cell transplantation. Via MiXCR, TCRdb re-called the RT-PCR reads, giving one row per CDR3 protein. The table records about 200,000 distinct CDR3 sequences, over 30% of them present only once. Material: blood, either unsorted or a sorted T cell fraction (not recorded which). The source of these receptors is a human donor who was either an allogeneic HSCT recipient or a stem cell or donor lymphocyte infusion donor (not recorded which). It is not recorded whose cells these are; they may come from a transplant donor.

This clonotype was observed a handful of times. V and J are TRBV6-5 and TRBJ1-1, with 10 bases fitting TRBD1. With V trimmed by 5 bases and J by 4 bases, 7 bases remained unmatched. Germline V gives CDR1 MNHEY, CDR2 SVGAGI. The CDR3 contains 15 residues. Here the CDR3 DNA reads TGTGCCAGCAGTCCTTCGACAGGGGGCTTCACTGAAGCTTTCTTT. The encoded protein is CASSPSTGGFTEAFF.

The chain is built from TRBV19 and TRBJ1-1; maybe TRBD1 (5 bases). Germline V lookup: CDR1 LNHDA, CDR2 SQIVND (reference sequence). Trimming took 11 bases from V and 11 from J, leaving 21 bases between them. The CDR3 is 12 residues long. The CDR3 loop is CAFRTLQVAAFF. The CDR3 region has the DNA TGTGCCTTTCGGACACTCCAGGTTGCGGCTTTCTTT.

This clonotype appeared a few times. In nucleotides, the CDR3 is TGTGCCAGCAGTTTCTCCAGTTATAGCTACACCTTC. Its translation: CASSFSSYSYTF. The V call is TRBV12-3 or TRBV12-4, the J call TRBJ1-2; D remains unclear. V gave up 3 bases and J gave up 9 bases, with 11 bases separating them. The CDR3 consists of 12 residues.

This sequence joins TRBV5-1 and TRBJ1-6, with D possibly matching TRBD1 (5 bases). V gave up 0 bases and J gave up 4 bases, with 11 bases separating them. Germline CDR1 reads SGHRS; CDR2 reads YFSETQ. The CDR3 runs to 16 residues. CDR3 sequence reads: CASSLGAREYNSPLHF. The CDR3 DNA reads TGCGCCAGCAGCTTGGGTGCCAGGGAGTATAATTCACCCCTCCACTTT. The full variable domain, with the rest looked up from reference TRBV5-1 and TRBJ1-6, is KAGVTQTPRYLIKTRGQQVTLSCSPISGHRSVSWYQQTPGQGLQFLFEYFSETQRNKGNFPGRFSGRQFSNSRSEMNVSTLELGDSALYLCASSLGAREYNSPLHFGNGTRLTVT.